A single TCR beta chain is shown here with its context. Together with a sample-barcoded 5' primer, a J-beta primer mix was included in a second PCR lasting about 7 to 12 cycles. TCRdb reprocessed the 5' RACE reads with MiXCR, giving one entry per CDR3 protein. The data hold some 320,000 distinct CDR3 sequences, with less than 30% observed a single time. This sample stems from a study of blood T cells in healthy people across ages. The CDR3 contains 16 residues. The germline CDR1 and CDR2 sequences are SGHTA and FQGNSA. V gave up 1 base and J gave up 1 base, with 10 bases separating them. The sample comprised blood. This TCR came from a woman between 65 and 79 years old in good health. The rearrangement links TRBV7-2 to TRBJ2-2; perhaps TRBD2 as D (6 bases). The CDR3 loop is CASSLGAGMNTGELFF. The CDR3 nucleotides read TGTGCCAGCAGCTTAGGGGCGGGGATGAACACCGGGGAGCTGTTTTTT.